This entry is about one T cell receptor (beta chain). Which antigen it targets is not known. No qualities accompany the bases; no much larger clone lies one base away. The entry originates in a study of Tregs in tolerant kidney transplant recipients (dated by TCRdb to between 2017 and 2020). About the investigation overall: The study used TCRbeta sequencing to identify donor-specific regulatory T cells before combined kidney and bone marrow transplantation, then tracked those cells after transplant. Overall results and qualifications from the work: Because only a small number of patients were included, the study had limitations, and the results will need to be validated in larger populations as well as under other immunosuppression protocols. Expanding Tregs with activated donor B cells appeared to identify the most biologically relevant and donor-specific TCRbeta repertoire. Because the PCR primers were changed over time for some patients, nucleotide-level comparison could not be performed across the samples from those patients. Donor-specific Treg expansion exceeded global Treg expansion in tolerant patients, suggesting antigen-driven rather than nonspecific expansion. Although technical replication error seemed to be minimal, the question of biological reproducibility was not addressed directly.

The V end gives up 5 bases and the J end 0 bases, leaving 8 bases in the junction not matched to a gene. The CDR3 runs 17 residues from the cysteine to the phenylalanine. The kept DNA is CDR3 alone, 51 bases in frame from the first base. The germline V gene yields MNHNS for CDR1 and SASEGT for CDR2. Transplants used related donors with nonmyeloablative bone marrow transplantation; mixed chimerism was transient in the human trials. Thawed PBMCs were FACS-sorted into unstimulated Tregs (CD4+CD25+CD127-), CD4+ non-Tregs (CD4+CD25-), CD4 cells and CD8 cells. The patients were a few recipients of combined kidney and bone marrow transplants from the ITN036ST trial, and samples were available only from these trial subjects. Healthy control blood was processed to PBMCs by Ficoll density gradient and cryopreserved, and patient PBMCs were collected before and after transplant. Genomic DNA was extracted from sorted cells with the QIAGEN DNeasy Blood and Tissue Kit for TCRbeta CDR3 sequencing. High-throughput TCRbeta CDR3 sequencing, including PCR amplification with bias correction and internal controls, was performed commercially through immunoSEQ. In the authors' own workflow: Unique productive TCRbeta sequences were defined by CDR3 nucleotide sequence where primers matched, otherwise by CDR3 amino acid sequence with Vbeta and Jbeta genes. To correct sorting error, sequences shared between sorted populations at a frequency ratio of 2:1 or less were removed; the rest were assigned to the higher population. Sequences were defined as donor-reactive when expanded at least 5-fold in CFSE-low cells versus unstimulated cells and present at a frequency of at least 0.01% in CFSE-low cells. Repertoire divergence was quantified by Jensen-Shannon divergence calculated from the top 100 TCRbeta sequences ranked by frequency. For samples with multiple sequencing runs, sorting error was corrected separately for each run before the runs were pooled. Imported from immuneACCESS, the table was reduced by TCRdb to in-frame sequences with V and J called. These copies leave out some clones; in studies compared against another copy, an unresolved V gene accounts for under half, and the cause of the remainder is not known. That table is the source of V, J and clone size, and D and trimming were worked out from the DNA. This sample comprises tens of thousands of clones, more than 85% of them detected only once. The ten largest clones capture more than 1.5% of the sample.

Material: CD4+ T cells from blood (PBMCs), obtained 24 months after the transplant. This sequence was found in a human patient who received a combined kidney and bone marrow transplant. After transplantation, some T cells may belong to the graft donor instead of the recipient. Rearrangement joined TRBV6-1 to TRBJ2-1, with 9 middle bases fitting TRBD1. The DNA sequence is given as TGTGCCAGCAGTAAAGGACAGGGGTCCTCCTCCTACAATGAGCAGTTCTTC. It encodes CASSKGQGSSSYNEQFF.